This TCR beta chain came from a study of shared clonotypes between healthy human individuals. Study background: Three plates were used per donor for CD4 naive, three for CD4 memory, two for CD8 naive and one for CD8 memory. Study-wide points: Clonotypes which were not shared had lower generation probabilities than clonotypes that all four donors shared. The sharing of 5% to 6.5% of naive CD4 clonotypes was seen across several donors. Generally, naive subsets (rather than memory subsets) showed larger estimated richness.

Terminally differentiated effector memory CD45RA+ cells were left out of the naive CD8 fraction, which was CD45RO-negative and positively selected for CCR7. With regard to this clone: Its antigen is still unknown.

Data came from immunoSEQ multiplex PCR; TCRdb stores just in-frame clones and leaves some out. The data show a few million clones, around 93% seen once. There are 15 residues in the CDR3. The germline gives CDR1 MNHEY, CDR2 SVGAGI. Trimming cost V 4 bases and J 1 base, with 13 bases left between them. The material sequenced was naive CD8+ T cells from PBMCs. The rearrangement joins TRBV6-5 to TRBJ2-5; D is ambiguous. The sequence derives from a man between 18 and 35 years old in good health. Some clones in this sample may be carry-over from other donors' samples. The CDR3 DNA sequence: TGTGCCAGCAGTTCCTCGCCCCGGCGCCAAGAGACCCAGTACTTC. It translates to CASSSSPRRQETQYF.